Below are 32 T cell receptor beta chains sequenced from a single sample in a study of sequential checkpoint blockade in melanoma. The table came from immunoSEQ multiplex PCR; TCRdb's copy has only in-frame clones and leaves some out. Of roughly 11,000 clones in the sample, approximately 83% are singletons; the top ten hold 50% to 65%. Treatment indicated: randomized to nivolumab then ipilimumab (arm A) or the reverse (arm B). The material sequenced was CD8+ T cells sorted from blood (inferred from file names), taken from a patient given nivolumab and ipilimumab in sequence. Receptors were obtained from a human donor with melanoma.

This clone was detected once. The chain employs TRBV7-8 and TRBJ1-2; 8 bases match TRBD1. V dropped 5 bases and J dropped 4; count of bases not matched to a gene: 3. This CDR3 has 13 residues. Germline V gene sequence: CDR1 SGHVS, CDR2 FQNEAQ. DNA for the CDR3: TGTGCCAGCAGCAGACAGGGGTCCTATGGCTACACCTTC. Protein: CASSRQGSYGYTF.

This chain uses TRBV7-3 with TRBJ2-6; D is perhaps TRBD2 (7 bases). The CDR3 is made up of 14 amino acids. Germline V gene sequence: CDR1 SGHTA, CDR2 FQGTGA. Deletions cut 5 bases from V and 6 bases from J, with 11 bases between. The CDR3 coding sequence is TGTGCCAGCAGCGCGGGGGCCCCGGCCAACGTCCTGACTTTC. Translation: CASSAGAPANVLTF.

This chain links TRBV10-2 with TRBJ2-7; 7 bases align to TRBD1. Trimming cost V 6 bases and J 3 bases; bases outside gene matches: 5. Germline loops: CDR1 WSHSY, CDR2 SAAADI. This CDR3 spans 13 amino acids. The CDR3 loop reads CASSGDSGYEQYF. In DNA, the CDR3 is TGCGCCAGCAGCGGGGACAGCGGCTACGAGCAGTACTTC.

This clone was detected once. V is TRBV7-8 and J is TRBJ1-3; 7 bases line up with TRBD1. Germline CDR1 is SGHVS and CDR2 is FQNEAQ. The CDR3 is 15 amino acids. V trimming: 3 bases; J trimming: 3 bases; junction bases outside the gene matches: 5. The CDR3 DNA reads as TGTGCCAGCAGCTTGAGCAGGGGGAGTGGAAACACCATATATTTT. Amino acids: CASSLSRGSGNTIYF.

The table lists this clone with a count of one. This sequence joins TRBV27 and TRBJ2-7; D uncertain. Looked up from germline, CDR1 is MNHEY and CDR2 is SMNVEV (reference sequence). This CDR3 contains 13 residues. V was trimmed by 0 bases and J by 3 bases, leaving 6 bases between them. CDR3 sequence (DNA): TGTGCCAGCAGTTTATCACAGAACTACGAGCAGTACTTC. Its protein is CASSLSQNYEQYF.

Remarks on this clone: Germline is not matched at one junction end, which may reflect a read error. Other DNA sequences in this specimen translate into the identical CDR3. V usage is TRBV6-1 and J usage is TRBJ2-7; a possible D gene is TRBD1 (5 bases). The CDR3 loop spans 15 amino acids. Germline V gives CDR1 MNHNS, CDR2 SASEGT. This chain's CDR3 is CASSEALDRSYEQYF. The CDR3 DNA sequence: TGTGCTAGCAGTGAAGCCCTTGACAGATCCTACGAGCAGTACTTC.

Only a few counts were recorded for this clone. The DNA of the CDR3 is TGTGCCAGCAGCTTAGGGCGCGGTCAGCCCCAGCATTTT. This sequence encodes CASSLGRGQPQHF. This rearrangement joins TRBV11-2 to TRBJ1-5; no clear D. Germline V gene data show CDR1 as SGHAT and CDR2 as FQNNGV. The ends were cut back, 1 base at V and 6 bases at J, with 7 bases in the middle. The CDR3 has 13 residues.

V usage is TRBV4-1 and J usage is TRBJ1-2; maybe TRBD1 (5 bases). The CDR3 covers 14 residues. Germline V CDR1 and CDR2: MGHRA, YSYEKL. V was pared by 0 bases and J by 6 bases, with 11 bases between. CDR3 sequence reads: CASSQERAGHGYTF. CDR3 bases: TGCGCCAGCAGCCAAGAAAGGGCAGGGCATGGCTACACCTTC.

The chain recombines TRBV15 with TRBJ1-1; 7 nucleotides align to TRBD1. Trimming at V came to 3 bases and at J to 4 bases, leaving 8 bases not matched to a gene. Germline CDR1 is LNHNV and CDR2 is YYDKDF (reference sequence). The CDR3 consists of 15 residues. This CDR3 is CATSRPLTGTTEAFF. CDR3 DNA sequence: TGTGCCACCAGCAGGCCCCTGACAGGGACCACTGAAGCTTTCTTT. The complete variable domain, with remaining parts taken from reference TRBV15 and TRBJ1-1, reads DAMVIQNPRYQVTQFGKPVTLSCSQTLNHNVMYWYQQKSSQAPKLLFHYYDKDFNNEADTPDNFQSRRPNTSFCFLDIRSPGLGDTAMYLCATSRPLTGTTEAFFGQGTRLTVV.

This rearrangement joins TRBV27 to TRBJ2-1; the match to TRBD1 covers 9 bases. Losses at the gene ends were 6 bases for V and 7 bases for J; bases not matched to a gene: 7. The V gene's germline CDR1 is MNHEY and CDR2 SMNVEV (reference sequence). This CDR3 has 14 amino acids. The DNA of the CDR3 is TGTGCCAGCAGCCCCGGGACAGGGTTAAATGAGCAGTTCTTC. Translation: CASSPGTGLNEQFF.

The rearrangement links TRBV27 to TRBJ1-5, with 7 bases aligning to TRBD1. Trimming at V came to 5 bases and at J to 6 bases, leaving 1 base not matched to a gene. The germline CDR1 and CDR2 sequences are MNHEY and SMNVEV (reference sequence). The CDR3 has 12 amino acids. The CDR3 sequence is CASSQGGQPQHF. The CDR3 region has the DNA TGTGCCAGCAGTCAGGGGGGTCAGCCCCAGCATTTT.

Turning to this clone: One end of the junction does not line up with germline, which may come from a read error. The DNA for the CDR3 is TGCGCCAGCAGCTTGGCCATCGGACAGACTCTGGTTTTT. Its translation is CASSLAIGQTLVF. The V call is TRBV5-1, the J call TRBJ1-4; weak D call: TRBD1 (6 bases). Germline lookup yields CDR1 SGHRS and CDR2 YFSETQ. The CDR3 has 13 residues.

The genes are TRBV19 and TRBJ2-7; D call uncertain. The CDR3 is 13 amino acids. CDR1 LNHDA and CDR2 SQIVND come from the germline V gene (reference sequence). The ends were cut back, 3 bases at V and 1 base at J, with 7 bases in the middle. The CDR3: CASSIGRSYEQYF. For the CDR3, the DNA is TGTGCCAGTAGTATTGGCAGGTCCTACGAGCAGTACTTC.

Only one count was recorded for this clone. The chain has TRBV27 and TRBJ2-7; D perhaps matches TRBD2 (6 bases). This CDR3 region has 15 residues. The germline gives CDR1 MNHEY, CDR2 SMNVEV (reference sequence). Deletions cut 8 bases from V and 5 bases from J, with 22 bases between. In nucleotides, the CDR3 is TGTGCCAGCCGTAGCCTAGGGGCGGGGTACCACGAGCAGTACTTC. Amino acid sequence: CASRSLGAGYHEQYF.

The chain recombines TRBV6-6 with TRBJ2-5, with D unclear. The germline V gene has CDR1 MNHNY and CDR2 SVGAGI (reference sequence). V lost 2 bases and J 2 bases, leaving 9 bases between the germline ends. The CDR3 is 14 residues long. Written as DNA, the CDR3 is TGTGCCAGCAGTTACGGTTGGCAGCAAGAGACCCAGTACTTC. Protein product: CASSYGWQQETQYF.

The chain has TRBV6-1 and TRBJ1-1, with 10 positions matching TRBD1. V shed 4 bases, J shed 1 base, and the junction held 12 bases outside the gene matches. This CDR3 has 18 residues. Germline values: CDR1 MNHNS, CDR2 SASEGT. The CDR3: CASSATMTGGVRNTEAFF. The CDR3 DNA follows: TGTGCCAGCAGTGCCACCATGACAGGGGGCGTGAGGAACACTGAAGCTTTCTTT.

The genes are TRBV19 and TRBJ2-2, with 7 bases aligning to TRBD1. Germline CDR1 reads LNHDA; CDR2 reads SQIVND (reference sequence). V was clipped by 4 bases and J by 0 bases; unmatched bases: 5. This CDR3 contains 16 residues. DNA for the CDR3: TGTGCCAGTAGTACCTCAACAGGGGCGAACACCGGGGAGCTGTTTTTT. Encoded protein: CASSTSTGANTGELFF.

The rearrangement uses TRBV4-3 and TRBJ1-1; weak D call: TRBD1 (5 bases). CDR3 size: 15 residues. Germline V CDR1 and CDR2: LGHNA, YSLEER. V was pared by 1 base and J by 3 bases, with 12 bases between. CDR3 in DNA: TGCGCCAGCAGCCAAGTGGACGGGGGGGACACTGAAGCTTTCTTT. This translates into CASSQVDGGDTEAFF.

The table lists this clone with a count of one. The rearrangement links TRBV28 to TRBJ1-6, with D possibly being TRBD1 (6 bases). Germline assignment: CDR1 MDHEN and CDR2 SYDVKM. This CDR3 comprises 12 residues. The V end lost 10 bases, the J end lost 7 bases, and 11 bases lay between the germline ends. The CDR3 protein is CAIQGGNSPLHF. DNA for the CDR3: TGTGCCATACAGGGTGGCAATTCACCCCTCCACTTT.

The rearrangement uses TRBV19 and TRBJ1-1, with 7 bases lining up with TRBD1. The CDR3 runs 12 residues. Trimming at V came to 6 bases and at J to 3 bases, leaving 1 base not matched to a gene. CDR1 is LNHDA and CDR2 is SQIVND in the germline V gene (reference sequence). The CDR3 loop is CASRTGDTEAFF. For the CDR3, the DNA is TGTGCCAGTAGAACAGGGGACACTGAAGCTTTCTTT.

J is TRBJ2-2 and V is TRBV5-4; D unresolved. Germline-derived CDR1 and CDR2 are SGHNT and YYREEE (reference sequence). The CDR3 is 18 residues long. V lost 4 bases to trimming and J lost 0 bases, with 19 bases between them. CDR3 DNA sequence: TGTGCCAGCAGCGGCGGCCCCACCACCGCCTCGAACACCGGGGAGCTGTTTTTT. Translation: CASSGGPTTASNTGELFF.

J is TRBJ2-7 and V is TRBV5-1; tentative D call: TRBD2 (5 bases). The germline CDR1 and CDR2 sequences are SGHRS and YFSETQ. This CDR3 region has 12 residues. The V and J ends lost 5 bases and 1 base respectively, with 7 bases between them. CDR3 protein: CASSPGSYEQYF. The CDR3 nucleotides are TGCGCCAGCAGTCCGGGGTCCTACGAGCAGTACTTC.

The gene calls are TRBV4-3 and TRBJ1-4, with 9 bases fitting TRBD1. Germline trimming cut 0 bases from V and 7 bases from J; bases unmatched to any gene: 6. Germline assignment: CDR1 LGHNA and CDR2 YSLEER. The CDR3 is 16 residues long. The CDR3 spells CASSQDQNRGLEKLFF. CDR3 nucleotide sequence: TGCGCCAGCAGCCAAGATCAGAACAGGGGGCTTGAAAAACTGTTTTTT.

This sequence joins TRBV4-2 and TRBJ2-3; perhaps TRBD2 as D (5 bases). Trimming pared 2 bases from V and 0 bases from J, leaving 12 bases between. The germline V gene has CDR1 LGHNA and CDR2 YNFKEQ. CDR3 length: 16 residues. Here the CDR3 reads CASSQRTGISTDTQYF. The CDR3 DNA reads TGTGCCAGCAGCCAAAGGACGGGGATTAGCACAGATACGCAGTATTTT.

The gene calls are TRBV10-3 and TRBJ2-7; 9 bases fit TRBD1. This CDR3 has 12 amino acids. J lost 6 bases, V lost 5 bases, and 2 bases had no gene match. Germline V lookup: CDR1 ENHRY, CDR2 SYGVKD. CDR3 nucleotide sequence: TGTGCCATCAGTACAGGGGGCCGCGAGCAGTACTTC. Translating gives CAISTGGREQYF.

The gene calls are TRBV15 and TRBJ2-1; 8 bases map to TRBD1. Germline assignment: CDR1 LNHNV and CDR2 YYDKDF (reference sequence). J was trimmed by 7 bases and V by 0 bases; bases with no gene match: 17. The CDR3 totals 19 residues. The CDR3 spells CATSREPFLRTGTVNEQFF. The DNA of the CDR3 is TGTGCCACCAGCAGAGAACCCTTCTTAAGGACAGGGACCGTGAATGAGCAGTTCTTC.

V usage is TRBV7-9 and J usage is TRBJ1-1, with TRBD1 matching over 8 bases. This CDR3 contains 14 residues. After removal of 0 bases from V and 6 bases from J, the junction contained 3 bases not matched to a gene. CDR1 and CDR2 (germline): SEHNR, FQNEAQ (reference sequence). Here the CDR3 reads CASSLAGQGSEAFF. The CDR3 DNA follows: TGTGCCAGCAGCTTAGCCGGACAGGGTTCTGAAGCTTTCTTT.

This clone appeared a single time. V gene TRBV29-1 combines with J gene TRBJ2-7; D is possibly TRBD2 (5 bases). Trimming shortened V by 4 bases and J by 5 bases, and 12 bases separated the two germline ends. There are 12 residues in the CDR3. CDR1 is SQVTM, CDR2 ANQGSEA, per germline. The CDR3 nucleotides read TGCAGCGTTGTTGGGAGTAAGAACGAGCAGTACTTC. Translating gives CSVVGSKNEQYF.

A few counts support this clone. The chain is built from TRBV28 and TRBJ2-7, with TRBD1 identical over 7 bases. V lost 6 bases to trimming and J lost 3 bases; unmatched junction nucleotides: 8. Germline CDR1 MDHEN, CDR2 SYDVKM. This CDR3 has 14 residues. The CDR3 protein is CASRTGTAFYEQYF. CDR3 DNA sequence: TGTGCCAGCAGGACCGGGACAGCATTCTACGAGCAGTACTTC.

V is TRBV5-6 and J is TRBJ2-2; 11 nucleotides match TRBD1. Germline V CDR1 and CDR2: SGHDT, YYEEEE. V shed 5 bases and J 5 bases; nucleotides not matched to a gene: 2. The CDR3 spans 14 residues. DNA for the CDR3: TGTGCCAGCAGACGGGACAGGGGGACCGGGGAGCTGTTTTTT. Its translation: CASRRDRGTGELFF.

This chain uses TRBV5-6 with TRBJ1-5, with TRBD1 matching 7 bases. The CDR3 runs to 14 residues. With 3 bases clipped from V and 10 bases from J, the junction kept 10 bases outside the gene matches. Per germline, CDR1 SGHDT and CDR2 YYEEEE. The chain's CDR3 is CASSSWTGLLPQHF. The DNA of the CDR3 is TGTGCCAGCAGCTCATGGACAGGATTACTACCCCAGCATTTT.

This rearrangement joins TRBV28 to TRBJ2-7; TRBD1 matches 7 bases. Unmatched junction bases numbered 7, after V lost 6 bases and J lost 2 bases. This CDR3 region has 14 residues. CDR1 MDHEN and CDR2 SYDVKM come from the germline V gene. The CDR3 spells CASRPRDRPYEQYF. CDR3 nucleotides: TGTGCCAGCAGACCTCGGGACAGACCCTACGAGCAGTACTTC.